The clone carrying this T cell receptor (beta chain) was found once. This sample is drawn from a study of cytomegalovirus exposure and HLA in healthy donors. Use of 60 Vbeta and 13 Jbeta primers characterized the PCR. Produced via immunoSEQ multiplex PCR; TCRdb's table is partial and in-frame only. The sample lists about 89,000 clones; around four fifths were seen once. Trimming removed 5 bases from V and 5 bases from J, with 18 bases in between. This CDR3 comprises 15 residues. CDR1 is KGHSH and CDR2 is LQKENI in the germline V gene. The TCR sequence derives from a female donor in good health and CMV-seropositive. The sample was PBMCs. The chain carries TRBV18 and TRBJ2-5; possibly TRBD1 for D (5 bases). The CDR3 bases are TGTGCCAGCTCAGGCCGGACAAACCTTGGGGAGACCCAGTACTTC. Its protein is CASSGRTNLGETQYF.